This T cell receptor (beta chain) was sequenced for a study of blood T cell repertoires in COVID-19. Across the whole study: The origin of the acute and convalescent COVID-19 samples was the United States, Italy and Spain. PBMCs, B-cell-depleted T cells, or T cells provided the cDNA or gDNA that made up the material.

The ends were cut back, 5 bases at V and 4 bases at J, with 14 bases in the middle. This CDR3 spans 14 amino acids. Germline lookup yields CDR1 SEHNR and CDR2 FQNEAQ (reference sequence). In the authors' workflow: Amplification with reference gene primers provided the estimates of nucleated cell counts. Generated by immunoSEQ multiplex PCR, the TCRdb table keeps only in-frame clones and is missing some. V and J calls and clone size follow that table, whereas D and trimming were derived from the DNA. Of roughly 80,000 clones in the sample, about nine tenths were seen once. This clone was observed once.

The sample was peripheral blood. The V call is TRBV7-9, the J call TRBJ1-1, with D perhaps matching TRBD1 (5 bases). This sequence originates from a woman aged 80 or over with acute or convalescent COVID-19. CDR3 DNA sequence: TGTGCCAGCAGCCACTGGACATCGCTCACTGAAGCTTTCTTT. It yields the protein CASSHWTSLTEAFF.